The sample holds a few counts of the clone carrying this TCR beta chain. The target antigen is unknown. Germline V gives CDR1 MNHEY, CDR2 SMNVEV (reference sequence). V lost 3 bases, J lost 2 bases, and 3 bases stayed unmatched. This CDR3 region has 14 residues. This sample was included in a study of neoadjuvant anti-PD-1 for oral cavity cancer. Background on the study: Around day 43, patients without progression received a fourth nivolumab dose before surgery. Study results and caveats: Greater tumor shrinkage accompanied bigger post-treatment sizes of preexisting clones. Each response group had just a few patients in TCR analyses.

Profiling relied on immunoSEQ multiplex PCR, and the TCRdb table lists in-frame clones only, not all of them. The sample shows more than 5,500 clones, 45% to 50% of them seen only once. The sample in question was tumor tissue, obtained before nivolumab (anti-PD-1) treatment. This sequence was found in a person aged 35-79 years with oral cavity squamous cell carcinoma. The chain carries TRBV27 and TRBJ2-7; 8 nucleotides align to TRBD1. The CDR3 nucleotides are TGTGCCAGCAGTTTCGCACAGGGGGCCTACGAGCAGTACTTC. This codes for CASSFAQGAYEQYF.